The rows below give T cell receptor beta chains drawn from one sample of a study of cytomegalovirus exposure and HLA in healthy donors. Libraries were prepared by immunoSEQ multiplex PCR; TCRdb keeps only in-frame clonotypes and omits some of them. The profile shows 150,000 to 200,000 clones, around four fifths of them singletons. Specimen: PBMCs. Receptors originate from a young man in good health and CMV-seropositive. Each CDR3 is given with its conserved first and last residue. D genes are given only for firm matches. Clone size appears in some rows only: once, few, many, or a class for an expanded clone.

d_call	clone_size	v_call	j_call	cdr3_aa	cdr3_nt
TRBD2	NA	TRBV9	TRBJ2-3	CASSLAGGIDTQYF	TGTGCCAGCAGCTTAGCGGGGGGAATAGATACGCAGTATTTT
NA	NA	TRBV15	TRBJ1-2	CATSRDNMGRGYGYTF	TGTGCCACCAGCAGAGATAACATGGGTCGGGGCTATGGCTACACCTTC
TRBD1	NA	TRBV2	TRBJ2-7	CASTRDRAYEQYF	TGTGCCAGCACCCGGGACAGGGCCTACGAGCAGTACTTC
TRBD2	NA	TRBV5-4	TRBJ2-2	CASSLGDPGLAETGELFF	TGTGCCAGCAGCCTGGGGGACCCGGGACTAGCTGAAACCGGGGAGCTGTTTTTT
NA	few	TRBV6-5	TRBJ2-7	CASRYSGTSYEQYF	TGTGCCAGCAGATACTCCGGGACTTCCTACGAGCAGTACTTC
TRBD2	NA	TRBV19	TRBJ2-3	CASGGLAGGVTDTQYF	TGTGCCAGTGGGGGACTAGCGGGGGGAGTCACAGATACGCAGTATTTT
TRBD1	NA	TRBV30	TRBJ1-5	CAWSDRDGQPQHF	TGTGCCTGGTCGGACAGGGATGGTCAGCCCCAGCATTTT
TRBD1	NA	TRBV7-9	TRBJ1-2	CASSCPGQGCGYTF	TGTGCCAGCAGCTGTCCGGGACAGGGTTGTGGCTACACCTTC
TRBD1	NA	TRBV18	TRBJ1-1	CASSPPGQGGFF	TGTGCCAGCTCACCACCGGGACAGGGGGGTTTCTTT
TRBD1	NA	TRBV18	TRBJ2-7	CASSLGQGNEQYF	TGTGCCAGCTCACTGGGACAGGGAAACGAGCAGTACTTC
TRBD1	NA	TRBV5-5	TRBJ1-4	CASSFRDRVVTNEKLFF	TGTGCCAGCAGCTTCAGGGACAGGGTGGTAACTAATGAAAAACTGTTTTTT
NA	NA	TRBV7-8	TRBJ2-1	CASSFSTVLGHEQFF	TGTGCCAGCAGCTTTTCGACAGTTCTCGGCCATGAGCAGTTCTTC
TRBD1	NA	TRBV6-4	TRBJ2-1	CASSREQGSYNEQFF	TGTGCCAGCAGCCGAGAACAGGGGTCCTACAATGAGCAGTTCTTC
TRBD1	NA	TRBV7-2	TRBJ1-2	CASSLPQGAIYGYTF	TGTGCCAGCAGCTTACCACAGGGGGCGATCTATGGCTACACCTTC
TRBD2	NA	TRBV4-1	TRBJ2-3	CASSQQPGLAGGRKTDTQYF	TGCGCCAGCAGCCAACAACCGGGACTAGCGGGGGGGCGTAAGACAGATACGCAGTATTTT
NA	NA	TRBV7-9	TRBJ2-1	CASSLISYNEQFF	TGTGCCAGCAGCTTAATCAGCTACAATGAGCAGTTCTTC
TRBD2	NA	TRBV5-4	TRBJ2-2	CASSSSRGETGELFF	TGTGCCAGCAGCTCGAGCCGGGGGGAAACCGGGGAGCTGTTTTTT
TRBD2	NA	TRBV11-3	TRBJ2-1	CASSLTSGAGTLPPPQFF	TGTGCCAGCAGCTTAACTAGCGGAGCAGGTACATTACCCCCTCCGCAGTTCTTC
NA	NA	TRBV15	TRBJ1-1	CATSRFLGATAFF	TGTGCCACCAGCAGGTTCTTGGGGGCCACGGCTTTCTTT
NA	NA	TRBV7-2	TRBJ2-1	CASSLGPEQFF	TGTGCCAGCAGCTTGGGGCCTGAGCAGTTCTTC
TRBD2	NA	TRBV5-4	TRBJ2-3	CASRAWREAGGLTDTQYF	TGTGCCAGCAGAGCTTGGAGGGAGGCGGGGGGGCTCACAGATACGCAGTATTTT
NA	NA	TRBV18	TRBJ2-2	CASSARDSGELFF	TGTGCCAGCTCAGCCCGGGACTCCGGGGAGCTGTTTTTT
TRBD1	NA	TRBV19	TRBJ1-3	CASSEGTGAGNTIYF	TGTGCCAGTAGTGAGGGGACAGGGGCTGGAAACACCATATATTTT
NA	NA	TRBV7-6	TRBJ1-5	CASSLEVGRGQPQHF	TGTGCCAGCAGCTTAGAAGTGGGAAGGGGTCAGCCCCAGCATTTT
TRBD2	NA	TRBV6-5	TRBJ2-1	CASSSGTSGDNEQFF	TGTGCCAGCAGTTCCGGGACTAGCGGGGACAATGAGCAGTTCTTC
NA	NA	TRBV6-5	TRBJ1-1	CASTRGGNTEAFF	TGTGCCAGCACCAGGGGTGGCAACACTGAAGCTTTCTTT
TRBD1	NA	TRBV27	TRBJ2-7	CASSPGQGTYEQYF	TGTGCCAGCAGTCCGGGACAGGGCACCTACGAGCAGTACTTC
NA	many	TRBV5-1	TRBJ1-2	CASSLAGANYGYTF	TGCGCCAGCAGCTTGGCAGGGGCTAACTATGGCTACACCTTC
NA	NA	TRBV7-2	TRBJ2-5	CASSLARLPSKTQYF	TGTGCCAGCAGCTTAGCACGACTCCCGTCGAAGACCCAGTACTTC
NA	few	TRBV6-6	TRBJ1-3	CASSPAGGNTIYF	TGTGCCAGCAGTCCCGCGGGTGGAAACACCATATATTTT
NA	NA	TRBV12-5	TRBJ2-2	CASGPPTGTYTGELFF	TGTGCTAGTGGTCCGCCAACAGGGACGTACACCGGGGAGCTGTTTTTT
TRBD1	NA	TRBV11-3	TRBJ2-3	CASSWGQGVADTQYF	TGTGCCAGCAGCTGGGGACAGGGGGTAGCGGATACGCAGTATTTT
NA	NA	TRBV4-3	TRBJ2-3	CASSQEPGGTQYF	TGCGCCAGCAGCCAGGAGCCAGGAGGGACGCAGTATTTT
TRBD2	once	TRBV7-8	TRBJ2-7	CASSLSGGALEQYF	TGTGCCAGCAGCCTTAGCGGGGGGGCCCTTGAGCAGTACTTC
TRBD1	NA	TRBV6-1	TRBJ1-1	CASRTGGTEAFF	TGTGCCAGCAGGACAGGGGGCACTGAAGCTTTCTTT
TRBD1	NA	TRBV9	TRBJ1-4	CASSVDIGGGEKLFF	TGTGCCAGCAGCGTAGACATAGGGGGCGGTGAAAAACTGTTTTTT
NA	few	TRBV9	TRBJ1-2	CASSVEAGSYGYTF	TGTGCCAGCAGCGTAGAGGCAGGGTCCTATGGCTACACCTTC
TRBD1	NA	TRBV5-1	TRBJ1-1	CASSMTGRGYMNTEAFF	TGCGCCAGCAGCATGACAGGGCGCGGCTACATGAACACTGAAGCTTTCTTT
TRBD1	NA	TRBV6-6	TRBJ2-7	CASSPSGGPTYEQYF	TGTGCCAGCAGTCCTTCAGGGGGACCCACCTACGAGCAGTACTTC
NA	NA	TRBV4-3	TRBJ2-1	CASSQDGVYNEQFF	TGCGCCAGCAGCCAAGATGGAGTTTACAATGAGCAGTTCTTC
NA	NA	TRBV7-2	TRBJ1-3	CASSGGVKQAGNTIYF	TGTGCCAGCAGCGGGGGGGTTAAACAGGCGGGAAACACCATATATTTT
TRBD1	NA	TRBV6-5	TRBJ1-5	CASSPDRDQPQHF	TGTGCCAGCAGCCCCGACAGGGATCAGCCCCAGCATTTT
NA	NA	TRBV5-6	TRBJ1-2	CASSLAGRVSYGYTF	TGTGCCAGCAGCTTGGCGGGTCGGGTTTCCTATGGCTACACCTTC
NA	NA	TRBV9	TRBJ2-1	CASSVEGSYNEQFF	TGTGCCAGCAGCGTAGAGGGGTCCTACAATGAGCAGTTCTTC
NA	NA	TRBV4-3	TRBJ2-1	CASSQDRQALRNEQFF	TGCGCCAGCAGCCAAGATCGACAGGCCCTACGCAATGAGCAGTTCTTC
NA	NA	TRBV18	TRBJ2-5	CASSPNTQGGRSETQYF	TGTGCCAGCTCACCAAACACCCAAGGGGGAAGGTCCGAGACCCAGTACTTC
NA	NA	TRBV11-2	TRBJ2-4	CASSLDRSPRSF	TGTGCCAGCAGCTTAGACAGATCCCCTCGTTCCTTC
NA	NA	TRBV4-3	TRBJ2-5	CASSQDITSGETQYF	TGCGCCAGCAGCCAAGATATCACTTCGGGGGAGACCCAGTACTTC